What follows are 26 T cell receptor beta chains derived from one specimen sequenced in a study of response to subunit inactivated influenza vaccine. TCRdb reprocessed the RT-PCR reads via MiXCR and lists one record per CDR3 protein. The sample carries over 750,000 distinct CDR3 sequences, approximately 21% recorded once. The sample was PBMCs from blood, taken roughly 5 days after vaccination. The receptor source for this set is a man in his fifties who received an inactivated influenza vaccine.

This chain links TRBV5-1 with TRBJ2-3, with D possibly matching TRBD2 (6 bases). With 9 bases removed from V and 2 bases from J, the gap between germline ends came to 25 bases. Germline CDR1 and CDR2: SGHRS and YFSETQ. The CDR3 spans 17 residues. CDR3 region: CANSLPGLTPSTDTQYF. The CDR3, as DNA: TGCGCCAACTCCCTACCGGGACTTACACCTTCCACAGATACGCAGTATTTT.

This clonotype was seen repeatedly, ten times or more. V usage is TRBV7-8 and J usage is TRBJ2-2; D remains unclear. The CDR3 is made up of 15 amino acids. V was trimmed by 1 base and J by 12 bases, leaving 18 bases between them. In germline, CDR1 is SGHVS, CDR2 FQNEAQ. CDR3 in DNA: TGTGCCAGCAGCTTAGTCATACCCAAGGGTGTTAAGCTGTTTTTT. Translating gives CASSLVIPKGVKLFF.

V and J are TRBV7-6 and TRBJ2-6; either TRBD1 or TRBD2 may fit D (5 bases each). This CDR3 contains 16 residues. Germline V gene sequence: CDR1 SGHVS, CDR2 FNYEAQ. V lost 5 bases to trimming and J lost 0 bases, with 11 bases between them. The CDR3 sequence is CASSPGPGSGANVLTF. The CDR3 DNA reads TGTGCCAGCAGCCCGGGGCCAGGCTCTGGGGCCAACGTCCTGACTTTC.

Only a few counts were recorded for this clonotype. The rearrangement joins TRBV7-2 to TRBJ1-1; TRBD1 might be the D (5 bases). CDR1 is SGHTA, CDR2 FQGNSA, per germline. The CDR3 covers 14 residues. Trimming removed 5 bases from V and 7 bases from J, with 17 bases in between. For the CDR3, the DNA is TGTGCCAGCAGCCTTAATTTTAGGGGAAGTGAAGCTTTCTTT. This gives the protein CASSLNFRGSEAFF.

This sequence joins TRBV7-9 and TRBJ1-6; D remains ambiguous. Germline CDR1 and CDR2: SEHNR and FQNEAQ (reference sequence). The CDR3 has 17 amino acids. V was clipped by 4 bases and J by 7 bases, with 20 bases between them. As DNA, the CDR3 is TGTGCCAGCAGCTGGACCCTTACCATAAATGGGAATTCACCCCTCCACTTT. Protein: CASSWTLTINGNSPLHF.

In DNA form, the CDR3 reads TGTGCCAGCAGCCCGGGGGCGGGGGGGCGAGATACGCAGTATTTT. It is translated as CASSPGAGGRDTQYF. The V and J genes are TRBV28 and TRBJ2-3, with 9 nucleotides matching TRBD2. Losses at the gene ends were 6 bases for V and 5 bases for J; bases not matched to a gene: 9. The length of the CDR3 is 15 residues. Per germline, CDR1 MDHEN and CDR2 SYDVKM. Complete variable domain (other parts from reference TRBV28 and TRBJ2-3): DVKVTQSSRYLVKRTGEKVFLECVQDMDHENMFWYRQDPGLGLRLIYFSYDVKMKEKGDIPEGYSVSREKKERFSLILESASTNQTSMYLCASSPGAGGRDTQYFGPGTRLTVL.

The rearrangement joins TRBV20-1 to TRBJ2-7, with TRBD2 matching 9 bases. The V and J ends lost 1 base and 2 bases, in that order; junction bases with no gene match: 6. Germline CDR1 and CDR2: DFQATT and SNEGSKA (reference sequence). The CDR3 extends over 15 amino acids. The DNA for the CDR3 is TGCAGTGCTAGAGTGGGGATAGCGGGGGCCTACGAGCAGTACTTC. It codes for CSARVGIAGAYEQYF.

The V gene is TRBV20-1, the J gene TRBJ1-2, with no clear D. The CDR3 spans 12 residues. Germline CDR1 is DFQATT and CDR2 is SNEGSKA (reference sequence). With 6 bases removed from V and 6 bases from J, the gap between germline ends came to 14 bases. DNA of the CDR3: TGCAGTGCCCCCGACGTCCCCCATGGCTACACCTTC. It codes for CSAPDVPHGYTF.

This clonotype has only a few counts. The chain couples TRBV12-3 or TRBV12-4 to TRBJ1-5; the D is unclear. V was cut by 5 bases and J by 4 bases, with 9 bases left in between. The CDR3 has 13 amino acids. The CDR3 reads CASSVGRNQPQHF. In DNA, the CDR3 is TGTGCCAGCAGTGTGGGCAGAAATCAGCCCCAGCATTTT.

V gene TRBV20-1 combines with J gene TRBJ2-1; 14 bases fit TRBD2. CDR1 is DFQATT and CDR2 is SNEGSKA in the germline V gene (reference sequence). There are 16 residues in the CDR3. Trimming at V came to 3 bases and at J to 5 bases, leaving 6 bases not matched to a gene. CDR3 coding DNA: TGCAGTGCTAGTGATCCGGGACTAGCGGGGGACAATGAGCAGTTCTTC. Translated: CSASDPGLAGDNEQFF.

As for this clonotype: The junction differs from germline at one of its ends, possibly a read error. This chain links TRBV28 with TRBJ1-1; D is unresolved. The CDR3 contains 13 residues. Germline V gene sequence: CDR1 MDHEN, CDR2 SYDVKM. CDR3 bases: TGTGCCAGCAGCTCTCGACCGAACGCTGAAGCTTTCTTT. It translates to CASSSRPNAEAFF.

A few counts support this clonotype. This chain connects TRBV12-3 or TRBV12-4 to TRBJ2-2; no firm D call. This CDR3 region has 13 residues. The V end was cut by 2 bases, the J end by 8 bases, with 9 bases between. The CDR3 DNA is TGTGCCAGCAGTTTAAGGTCCATAGGGGAGCTGTTTTTT. This codes for CASSLRSIGELFF.

This chain connects TRBV6-1 to TRBJ1-1, with a tentative D call TRBD1 (5 bases). The CDR3 totals 13 residues. The germline V and J ends were trimmed by 7 bases and 0 bases, with 9 bases remaining between them. Germline-derived CDR1 and CDR2 are MNHNS and SASEGT. The CDR3 spells CASMTEVNTEAFF. For the CDR3, the DNA is TGTGCCAGCATGACAGAGGTGAACACTGAAGCTTTCTTT.

This clonotype was counted at least ten times. The V gene is TRBV3-1, the J gene TRBJ2-7; D remains unclear. The V end was cut by 4 bases, the J end by 10 bases, with 17 bases between. The CDR3 consists of 13 residues. CDR1 and CDR2 from the germline V gene are LGHDT and YNNKEL (reference sequence). The CDR3 coding sequence is TGTGCCAGCAGCCCCGCGTCGCGATCGTTACAGTACTTC. Translation gives CASSPASRSLQYF.

The rearrangement links TRBV4-2 to TRBJ2-5; D call uncertain. The CDR3 has 14 residues. The V end was cut by 1 base, the J end by 3 bases, with 9 bases between. Germline loops: CDR1 LGHNA, CDR2 YNFKEQ. The CDR3 DNA reads as TGTGCCAGCAGCCAAGGGACGTCTAAAGAGACCCAGTACTTC. This gives the protein CASSQGTSKETQYF.

The sample holds a few counts of this clonotype. The chain links TRBV29-1 to TRBJ2-1; tentative D call: TRBD2 (6 bases). The CDR3 is made up of 13 amino acids. Germline assignment: CDR1 SQVTM and CDR2 ANQGSEA. V dropped 4 bases and J dropped 4 bases, with 11 bases sitting between them. The CDR3 protein is CSVVADWYNEQFF. CDR3 DNA: TGCAGCGTTGTAGCGGACTGGTACAATGAGCAGTTCTTC.

This clonotype was counted a few times. The CDR3 nucleotides read TGTGCCAGCAGCCAAGGATCTAGCGGGAGTGGGGATGAGCAGTTCTTC. Translating it yields CASSQGSSGSGDEQFF. V gene TRBV5-6 combines with J gene TRBJ2-1; 10 bases are shared with TRBD2. This CDR3 has 16 amino acids. With 4 bases clipped from V and 8 bases from J, the junction kept 12 bases outside the gene matches. The germline V gene encodes CDR1 SGHDT and CDR2 YYEEEE.

This clonotype was recorded a few times. The CDR3 DNA sequence: TGTGCCAGCAGTAACAGTGTCCTTTGGCGGTACTTC. It yields the protein CASSNSVLWRYF. The chain links TRBV28 to TRBJ2-7, with no clear D. The V gene's germline CDR1 is MDHEN and CDR2 SYDVKM. The CDR3 is 12 amino acids. The V end lost 5 bases, the J end lost 12 bases, and 17 bases lay between the germline ends.

This clonotype was counted a few times. The V and J genes are TRBV3-1 and TRBJ1-2; 12 bases fit TRBD1. Per germline, CDR1 LGHDT and CDR2 YNNKEL (reference sequence). The CDR3 is made up of 15 amino acids. Losses at the gene ends were 4 bases for V and 2 bases for J; bases not matched to a gene: 2. The CDR3 spells CASSPGTGGNYGYTF. CDR3 DNA: TGTGCCAGCAGCCCCGGGACAGGGGGCAACTATGGCTACACCTTC.

The J gene is TRBJ2-3, the V gene TRBV5-8; no clear D gene. The CDR3 is 15 amino acids. Germline-derived CDR1 and CDR2 are SGHTS and YDEGEE. V lost 6 bases and J 5 bases, leaving 19 bases between the germline ends. This chain's CDR3 is CASTPLGQPRDTQYF. DNA for the CDR3: TGTGCCAGCACCCCTCTCGGTCAGCCAAGAGATACGCAGTATTTT. The full variable domain, its missing parts supplied by reference TRBV5-8 and TRBJ2-3, is EAGVTQSPTHLIKTRGQQATLRCSPISGHTSVYWYQQALGLGLQFLLWYDEGEERNRGNFPPRFSGRQFPNYSSELNVNALELEDSALYLCASTPLGQPRDTQYFGPGTRLTVL.

There are a few counts of this clonotype. The gene calls are TRBV15 and TRBJ2-2; no firm D call. The CDR3 runs to 16 residues. V shed 7 bases and J shed 4 bases, with 19 bases lying between them. CDR1 is LNHNV and CDR2 is YYDKDF in the germline V gene (reference sequence). CDR3 protein: CATTNTWASGTGELFF. The CDR3 nucleotides read TGTGCCACCACCAATACCTGGGCTTCGGGCACCGGGGAGCTGTTTTTT.

The V gene is TRBV6-1, the J gene TRBJ2-6; tentatively, D is TRBD1 (6 bases). The CDR3 is 15 residues long. V lost 6 bases to trimming and J lost 5 bases, with 14 bases between them. The germline V gene encodes CDR1 MNHNS and CDR2 SASEGT. The CDR3 reads CASSLNRVWANVLTF. In DNA form, the CDR3 reads TGTGCCAGCAGCCTAAACAGGGTATGGGCCAACGTCCTGACTTTC.

This clonotype was found a few times. The rearrangement joins TRBV20-1 to TRBJ2-5, with a tentative D call TRBD2 (5 bases). The length of the CDR3 is 13 residues. The V end was cut by 6 bases, the J end by 2 bases, with 13 bases between. CDR1 DFQATT and CDR2 SNEGSKA come from the germline V gene (reference sequence). The CDR3 reads CSALTEGQETQYF. CDR3 nucleotide sequence: TGCAGTGCCCTTACCGAGGGTCAAGAGACCCAGTACTTC.

This rearrangement joins TRBV5-1 to TRBJ2-1, with D possibly matching TRBD1 (6 bases). Germline assignment: CDR1 SGHRS and CDR2 YFSETQ. The CDR3 sequence is 14 residues long. Trimming took off 0 bases at V and 5 bases at J, with 9 bases between the two ends. CDR3 nucleotides: TGCGCCAGCAGCTTGGGACAGGAACACAATGAGCAGTTCTTC. This codes for CASSLGQEHNEQFF.

The chain combines TRBV27 with TRBJ2-3; no reliable D call. Trimming took off 1 base at V and 5 bases at J, with 7 bases between the two ends. The CDR3 is 13 residues long. CDR1 is MNHEY, CDR2 SMNVEV, per germline (reference sequence). As DNA, the CDR3 is TGTGCCAGCAGTTTATGGGCCAAAGATACGCAGTATTTT. This codes for CASSLWAKDTQYF.

This clonotype was picked up a small number of times. The rearrangement uses TRBV12-3 or TRBV12-4 and TRBJ2-2; TRBD1 agrees at 9 bases. Losses at the gene ends were 5 bases for V and 4 bases for J; bases not matched to a gene: 5. The CDR3 is 15 residues long. The CDR3 nucleotides are TGTGCCAGCAGTCCCGGACAGGGGATCACCGGGGAGCTGTTTTTT. Its protein product is CASSPGQGITGELFF.